This is a list of T cell receptor beta chains from one sample in a study of shared T cell receptors in the human thymus. Generated by immunoSEQ multiplex PCR, the TCRdb table keeps only in-frame clones and is missing some. The sample holds hundreds of thousands of clones, 80% to 90% seen once. This same sample was also taken into another study, of human thymus T cells.

The sequencing input was thymocytes. The receptors originated from a boy less than two years old with a congenital heart defect. CDR3s leave out the opening cysteine and the closing phenylalanine or tryptophan. Each record gives: V gene, J gene, CDR3 protein.

>TRBV6-5|TRBJ1-5
ASRKQARGQPQH
>TRBV4-2|TRBJ1-5
ASSQANPGSRNQPQH
>TRBV4-1|TRBJ2-3
ASSQLAGGDTQY
>TRBV2|TRBJ2-3
ASRQGADTQY
>TRBV7-9|TRBJ2-7
ASSLASGDPYEQY
>TRBV29-1|TRBJ2-1
SVDGTSGPTYNEQF
>TRBV15|TRBJ1-3
ATTGGNTIY
>TRBV27|TRBJ2-1
ASSLGLAYNEQF
>TRBV11-2|TRBJ2-7
ASSLDRREAAYEQY
>TRBV12-5|TRBJ2-1
ASGSYRGYSYNEQF
>TRBV28|TRBJ1-2
ASSSSTQTGCYGYT
>TRBV19|TRBJ1-6
ASSGPIQGISYNSPLH
>TRBV2|TRBJ1-5
ASTENGGRDQPQH
>TRBV4-2|TRBJ1-5
ASSPLGGNQPQH
>TRBV16|TRBJ1-5
ASSQSAPSSNQPQH
>TRBV29-1|TRBJ1-1
SVWGGRDTEAF
>TRBV7-9|TRBJ2-2
ASSLAKGDTGELF
>TRBV19|TRBJ2-2
ASKSAGPTDRVRTGELF
>TRBV5-6|TRBJ1-5
ASSLWGEGNQPQH
>TRBV5-1|TRBJ1-1
ASSLIPVSSGIEAF
>TRBV9|TRBJ1-2
ASSVAGEVPAENYGYT
>TRBV5-1|TRBJ2-3
ASSLASGPDTQY
>TRBV6-5|TRBJ1-1
ASSYRRDRVDTEAF
>TRBV5-1|TRBJ1-6
ASSIGQPYNSPLH
>TRBV14|TRBJ1-4
ASSTRDRAVATNEKLF
>TRBV6-1|TRBJ2-2
ASSGLSNTGELF
>TRBV5-4|TRBJ2-3
ASRRSLAGGLPTDTQY
>TRBV6-5|TRBJ1-4
ASRSSAGIHEKLF